Presented here are 20 T cell receptor beta chains from one specimen sequenced in a study of cytomegalovirus exposure and HLA in healthy donors. Repertoires were generated with immunoSEQ multiplex PCR, while TCRdb's copy carries only in-frame clones and drops some. The table records about 270,000 clones, 80% to 90% of them present only once. The sequenced material came from PBMCs. These receptor sequences come from a woman under 30 in good health and CMV-seronegative.

The rearrangement joins TRBV4-1 to TRBJ2-1; TRBD2 matches 14 bases. Unmatched junction bases numbered 7, after V lost 2 bases and J lost 10 bases. This CDR3 is 16 amino acids long. Per germline, CDR1 MGHRA and CDR2 YSYEKL. The chain's CDR3 is CASSQFPGLAGDEQFF. CDR3 nucleotides: TGCGCCAGCAGCCAATTTCCGGGACTAGCGGGAGACGAGCAGTTCTTC.

CDR3 bases: TGTGCCAGCAGCCTGGCCCGGGGCGGGACGAACACCGGGGAGCTGTTTTTT. Its protein is CASSLARGGTNTGELFF. The chain joins TRBV11-3 to TRBJ2-2; D may be TRBD2 (6 bases). With 5 bases removed from V and 0 bases from J, the gap between germline ends came to 16 bases. Germline CDR1 SGHNT, CDR2 YENEEA. This CDR3 is 17 amino acids long. Based on the CDR3 plus reference TRBV11-3 and TRBJ2-2, the full variable domain is EAGVVQSPRYKIIEKKQPVAFWCNPISGHNTLYWYLQNLGQGPELLIRYENEEAVDDSQLPKDRFSAERLKGVDSTLKIQPAELGDSAVYLCASSLARGGTNTGELFFGEGSRLTVL.

The chain links TRBV27 to TRBJ2-5; D perhaps matches TRBD2 (6 bases). The CDR3 is 14 residues long. Germline V gene lookup returns CDR1 MNHEY and CDR2 SMNVEV (reference sequence). Trimming took 3 bases from V and 0 from J, leaving 8 bases between them. The CDR3 reads CASSLGGDQETQYF. CDR3 nucleotide sequence: TGTGCCAGCAGTTTGGGCGGGGACCAAGAGACCCAGTACTTC.

The CDR3 coding sequence is TGTGCCAGCAGTTCAAGGACAGGAGTAGGTAATCAGCCCCAGCATTTT. Translated, it gives CASSSRTGVGNQPQHF. The chain employs TRBV6-6 and TRBJ1-5; 7 nucleotides agree with TRBD1. V dropped 4 bases and J dropped 4; count of bases not matched to a gene: 10. The germline V gene encodes CDR1 MNHNY and CDR2 SVGAGI (reference sequence). The CDR3 sequence is 16 residues long.

The chain links TRBV5-1 to TRBJ1-2; D is perhaps TRBD1 (6 bases). Germline assignment: CDR1 SGHRS and CDR2 YFSETQ. V lost 0 bases, J lost 6 bases, and 12 bases lay in between. This CDR3 comprises 14 residues. CDR3 region: CASSLARTEDGYTF. CDR3 nucleotide sequence: TGCGCCAGCAGCTTGGCCCGGACAGAAGATGGCTACACCTTC.

V usage is TRBV6-5 and J usage is TRBJ2-4; D might be TRBD1 (5 bases). V was clipped by 0 bases and J by 7 bases, with 7 bases between them. The CDR3 extends over 13 amino acids. Germline CDR1 MNHEY, CDR2 SVGAGI. CDR3 sequence (DNA): TGTGCCAGCAGTTACTCCCCAGGGAACATTCAGTACTTC. Translated, it gives CASSYSPGNIQYF.

The chain links TRBV5-4 to TRBJ2-2; TRBD1 is a possible D gene (5 bases). This CDR3 comprises 12 residues. V was pared by 4 bases and J by 7 bases, with 8 bases between. Germline V gene data show CDR1 as SGHNT and CDR2 as YYREEE (reference sequence). In DNA form, the CDR3 reads TGTGCCAGCAGCCCGACAGTCGGGGAGCTGTTTTTT. Encoded protein: CASSPTVGELFF. Full variable domain (missing parts from reference TRBV5-4 and TRBJ2-2): ETGVTQSPTHLIKTRGQQVTLRCSSQSGHNTVSWYQQALGQGPQFIFQYYREEENGRGNFPPRFSGLQFPNYSSELNVNALELDDSALYLCASSPTVGELFFGEGSRLTVL.

The sample holds a few counts of this clone. CDR3 nucleotide sequence: TGTGCCAGCAGCCAAGATCTAGCGGGAGGGCGGGGTCTGTACTTC. Protein sequence: CASSQDLAGGRGLYF. This chain connects TRBV4-2 to TRBJ2-5; TRBD2 matches at 12 bases. Germline CDR1 is LGHNA and CDR2 is YNFKEQ. The CDR3 contains 15 residues. After removal of 0 bases from V and 13 bases from J, the junction contained 9 bases not matched to a gene.

To note about this clone: The same CDR3 can be traced to other DNA sequences in this sample. The chain carries TRBV13 and TRBJ2-5; perhaps TRBD2 as D (5 bases). The CDR3 extends over 14 amino acids. Trimming removed 4 bases at V and 2 bases at J, with 11 bases between. Germline lookup yields CDR1 PRHDT and CDR2 FYEKMQ (reference sequence). CDR3 DNA sequence: TGTGCCAGCAGCTCGACCTCGGGACAAGAGACCCAGTACTTC. Protein: CASSSTSGQETQYF. The full variable domain, its missing parts supplied by reference TRBV13 and TRBJ2-5, is AAGVIQSPRHLIKEKRETATLKCYPIPRHDTVYWYQQGPGQDPQFLISFYEKMQSDKGSIPDRFSAQQFSDYHSELNMSSLELGDSALYFCASSSTSGQETQYFGPGTRLLVL.

The chain carries TRBV9 and TRBJ2-1; D is ambiguous. Germline V lookup: CDR1 SGDLS, CDR2 YYNGEE. V shed 0 bases and J shed 7 bases, with 8 bases lying between them. CDR3 length equals 13 residues. This CDR3 reads CASSVEISNEQFF. DNA of the CDR3: TGTGCCAGCAGCGTAGAGATTAGTAATGAGCAGTTCTTC.

V gene TRBV6-6 combines with J gene TRBJ2-7; 8 nucleotides line up with TRBD2. CDR3 size: 12 residues. Germline CDR1 MNHNY, CDR2 SVGAGI (reference sequence). The V segment lost 10 bases and the J segment 3 bases; nucleotides outside the gene matches: 5. The CDR3, as DNA: TGTGCCACCGATAGCGGGAACTACGAGCAGTACTTC. It yields the protein CATDSGNYEQYF.

The V call is TRBV5-6, the J call TRBJ1-1; D is perhaps TRBD1 (5 bases). The CDR3 has 14 amino acids. V lost 5 bases and J 0 bases, leaving 11 bases between the germline ends. Germline CDR1 reads SGHDT; CDR2 reads YYEEEE. Here the CDR3 DNA reads TGTGCCAGCAGACCTAAGGGGATGAACACTGAAGCTTTCTTT. Protein: CASRPKGMNTEAFF.

CDR3 region: CASSLSTVAEKLFF. DNA of the CDR3: TGTGCCAGCAGTTTATCCACAGTGGCTGAAAAACTGTTTTTT. The chain combines TRBV27 with TRBJ1-4; no definite D call. Trimming left V 0 bases short and J 7 bases short, with 9 bases between. Per germline, CDR1 MNHEY and CDR2 SMNVEV (reference sequence). This CDR3 comprises 14 residues.

This chain connects TRBV6-5 to TRBJ1-5; no clear D. The CDR3 is 15 amino acids. With 7 bases removed from V and 7 bases from J, the gap between germline ends came to 20 bases. Germline lookup yields CDR1 MNHEY and CDR2 SVGAGI. The CDR3 spells CASNYSAGPNQPQHF. For the CDR3, the DNA is TGTGCCAGCAACTACTCCGCGGGTCCTAACCAGCCCCAGCATTTT.

The CDR3 is CASSRGTSPRADTQYF. The CDR3 bases are TGTGCCAGCAGCCGCGGGACTTCTCCGCGGGCAGATACGCAGTATTTT. The rearrangement links TRBV11-3 to TRBJ2-3; possibly TRBD2 for D (6 bases). V was shortened by 5 bases and J by 4 bases, with 19 bases between the two germline ends. This CDR3 contains 16 residues. Per the germline V gene, CDR1 is SGHNT and CDR2 is YENEEA.

This clone was seen only a few times. The V gene is TRBV12-5, the J gene TRBJ1-5; D uncertain. The CDR3 length is 11 residues. CDR1 LGHNT and CDR2 FRNRAP come from the germline V gene. Trimming left V 7 bases short and J 5 bases short, with 6 bases between. The CDR3 region has the DNA TGTGCTAGTGCGCGGGATCAGCCCCAGCATTTT. It is translated as CASARDQPQHF. Variable domain in full (rest from reference TRBV12-5 and TRBJ1-5): DARVTQTPRHKVTEMGQEVTMRCQPILGHNTVFWYRQTMMQGLELLAYFRNRAPLDDSGMPKDRFSAEMPDATLATLKIQPSEPRDSAVYFCASARDQPQHFGDGTRLSIL.

This clone has just one count. This chain joins TRBV27 and TRBJ1-4; 11 positions agree with TRBD1. This CDR3 comprises 13 residues. From germline, CDR1 is MNHEY and CDR2 SMNVEV (reference sequence). The ends lost 9 bases at V and 8 bases at J; junction bases unmatched: 5. For the CDR3, the DNA is TGTGCCAGTCGGACAGGGGGCGCGGAAAAACTGTTTTTT. This gives the protein CASRTGGAEKLFF.

The V and J genes are TRBV13 and TRBJ2-5; D might be TRBD2 (7 bases). Germline CDR1 PRHDT, CDR2 FYEKMQ (reference sequence). CDR3 size: 15 residues. The germline V and J ends were trimmed by 4 bases and 4 bases, with 16 bases remaining between them. The CDR3 protein is CASSYALGGRETQYF. The DNA for the CDR3 is TGTGCCAGCAGCTACGCACTGGGGGGGCGAGAGACCCAGTACTTC.

The V call is TRBV30, the J call TRBJ2-7; 7 bases line up with TRBD2. CDR3 size: 16 residues. CDR1 is GTSNPN and CDR2 is SVGIG in the germline V gene (reference sequence). Losses at the gene ends were 0 bases for V and 7 bases for J; bases not matched to a gene: 15. The CDR3 protein is CAWSVLGRGTSLEQYF. The CDR3 nucleotides read TGTGCCTGGAGTGTATTAGGGCGGGGGACCTCCCTGGAGCAGTACTTC.

The chain is built from TRBV30 and TRBJ2-5; the match to TRBD1 covers 9 bases. Unmatched junction bases numbered 9, after V lost 2 bases and J lost 5 bases. The CDR3 totals 15 residues. Germline values: CDR1 GTSNPN, CDR2 SVGIG (reference sequence). The CDR3 spells CAWSSPGQGMETQYF. CDR3 coding DNA: TGTGCCTGGAGTTCGCCCGGACAGGGGATGGAGACCCAGTACTTC.